This TCR beta chain was sequenced for a study of Ad26.COV2.S vaccination and SARS-CoV-2 variants. Overall study context: The study gave Ad26.COV2.S intramuscularly, once or twice 56 days apart.

Assay: immunoSEQ multiplex PCR; the TCRdb copy retains only in-frame clones and omits some. The profile covers hundreds of thousands of clones, with 80% to 90% appearing a single time and about 2.5% taken by the ten largest. Study-wide results and caveats: Non-spike TCR breadth was similar in vaccine and placebo recipients.

Germline CDR1 and CDR2: SGDLS and YYNGEE. CDR3 length: 13 residues. V was clipped by 0 bases and J by 6 bases, with 9 bases between them. Remarks on this clone: Its target is unknown.

Treatment meaning: about 20 received Ad26.COV2.S at low or high dose, single or two shots; about 5 received placebo; per-sample allocation not given. Sampling took place 63 days after the first vaccine or placebo injection. This Boston cohort included adults aged 18-55 years. Built on an Ad26 vector, the vaccine expressed Wuhan-strain SARS-CoV-2 spike. The source was peripheral blood, collected in a trial of Ad26.COV2.S vaccine versus placebo. The gene calls are TRBV9 and TRBJ1-1; unclear D gene. This sequence originates from a person aged 18 to 65 who received the Ad26.COV2.S COVID-19 vaccine or a placebo. CDR3 sequence: CASSVEGVAEAFF. Here the CDR3 DNA reads TGTGCCAGCAGCGTAGAGGGAGTGGCTGAAGCTTTCTTT.